One T cell receptor (beta chain) is described in this entry. This clone was observed a handful of times. No cognate antigen has been identified for it. No much larger clonotype is one base removed from it; base qualities were not supplied. The data derive from a study of beta chain features in type 1 diabetes (dated by TCRdb to the late 2010s). With regard to the full study: No differences in mean age, gender distribution, total cell number or subset yield were found between patients and healthy donors. Across all samples, around 100 million sorted cells were examined, and cell number per subset correlated strongly with RNA yield. The study compared TCRB repertoires of sorted circulating CD4+ T cell subsets between recently diagnosed type 1 diabetes patients and matched healthy donors. Regulatory and stem cell-like memory subsets were obtained from only 8 patients and about eight healthy donors, while naive and central memory subsets were obtained from all 30 or so donors. The research as a whole found: Because cDNA was sequenced instead of genomic DNA, highly expressing activated cells could be over-represented, though the groups showed no difference in activation or CD3 levels. Type 1 diabetes patients showed a moderate but significant shortening of TCRB CDR3 length in all four CD4+ subsets. Shorter templates might have been favored by PCR, but patient and control samples were amplified and corrected together, so both groups would have been affected equally by any skew. The naive, central memory and regulatory TCRB repertoires appeared to resemble one another more closely among patients than among healthy donors. Because the HLA sub-analyses included only small numbers of individuals, any influence of HLA type on TCRB rearrangement was left unresolved. Fewer insertions and more nucleotide deletions at VDJ recombination sites were observed in patients with type 1 diabetes, implying thymic rearrangement abnormalities.

From each donor, a single peripheral blood sample of about 100 mL on average was drawn into heparinised tubes. A BD FACSAria II and a panel including CD45RO, CCR7, CD25, CD127, CD95 and CD27 were used to sort naive, central memory, regulatory and stem cell-like memory CD4+ T cells. A purity above 95% was achieved for all sorted populations. PBMCs were isolated right away by Lymphoprep density gradient centrifugation and were stained directly, without culture. Samples were stained and sorted in pairs, with one healthy donor and one patient per experiment, so that batch effects were minimized. The entire isolated RNA was reverse transcribed using the High Capacity cDNA Reverse Transcription Kit, and thus expressed TCRB transcripts were sequenced. Deep immunoSEQ sequencing was applied to naive, central memory and regulatory T cell samples, giving an average of about 3.6 million total reads per sample. Sorted cells were lysed in RLT buffer and RNA was extracted with DNase-treated RNeasy Micro or Mini kits, depending on cell number. Each cell subset was processed separately to prevent cross-contamination, with patient and healthy donor samples processed together. TCRB sequences were amplified from cDNA with the immunoSEQ multiplex PCR, producing 87-bp fragments spanning the CDR3 region. Sequencing of the amplicons was performed on the Illumina HiSeq platform. For the original study's pipeline: PCR bias was computationally corrected using synthetic template baselines, reads within Hamming distance 2 were collapsed, and singletons that could not be merged were discarded. Reads were aligned against IMGT so that V, D and J genes, CDR3 length and insertions or deletions at six rearrangement sites could be assigned. Within each subset, clonotype counts were normalized to the number of sorted cells before true diversity and Gini coefficients were calculated with the tcR R package. Repertoire sharing was quantified using the overlap coefficient calculated on TCRB nucleotide sequences. Not all clones reach the TCRdb copy of this immuneACCESS table, which keeps in-frame sequences only. Checked studies attribute under half of the gap to unresolved V genes and leave the rest unexplained. V and J calls and clone size come straight from that table; D and trimming were deduced from the DNA. The sample records roughly 38,000 clones, 60% to 75% of which are singletons. The top ten constitute 1.5% to 2% of the sample.

From V the trimming removes 3 bases and from J it removes 7 bases, while the gene matches leave 7 bases of the junction unaccounted for. Including the terminal cysteine and phenylalanine, the CDR3 comprises 15 residues. This entry keeps only the CDR3 DNA: 45 bases, framed from base 1. The germline V gene provides CDR1 ENHRY and CDR2 SYGVKD. The chain joins TRBV10-3 to TRBJ2-1; TRBD2 lines up with 9 middle nucleotides. This TCR came from a man aged 25 to 40 with type 1 diabetes. Some clones in this sample may be carry-over from other donors' samples. Sequencing was performed on Tregs from blood. Interpreted using the paper, the cell subset or site label stands for: regulatory CD4+ T cells. CDR3 loop: CAISDPSGATNEQFF. The bases are TGTGCCATCAGTGACCCTAGCGGGGCTACAAATGAGCAGTTCTTC.